Following are 20 T cell receptor beta chains from one sample sequenced in a study of blood T cell repertoires in COVID-19. Using immunoSEQ multiplex PCR, the repertoire was profiled, and TCRdb retains in-frame clones only, with some absent. This sample has 250,000 to 350,000 clones, with approximately 89% found just once. Sequencing input: PBMCs or T cells enriched from blood (not recorded which). Source of these receptors: a woman between 50 and 59 years old who had been exposed to COVID-19.

The chain uses TRBV24-1 and TRBJ2-7; possible D gene TRBD1, 5 bases. The germline CDR1 and CDR2 sequences are KGHDR and SFDVKD. This CDR3 contains 16 residues. V lost 3 bases and J 7 bases, leaving 21 bases between the germline ends. This CDR3 is CATSDRNRQFSGEQYF. The CDR3 DNA reads as TGTGCCACCAGTGATAGGAACAGACAGTTTTCCGGGGAGCAGTACTTC.

The J gene is TRBJ2-7, the V gene TRBV2; 11 bases align to TRBD1. Germline V gene data show CDR1 as SNHLY and CDR2 as FYNNEI. With V trimmed by 7 bases and J by 0 bases, 14 bases remained unmatched. CDR3 length equals 18 residues. The CDR3 region is CASILRDRGTIFSYEQYF. CDR3 DNA sequence: TGTGCCAGCATCCTCCGGGACAGGGGGACCATTTTCTCCTACGAGCAGTACTTC.

J is TRBJ1-2 and V is TRBV7-2, with a possible D match to TRBD1 (5 bases). This CDR3 has 13 amino acids. Germline lookup yields CDR1 SGHTA and CDR2 FQGNSA. Trimming took 2 bases from V and 6 from J, leaving 10 bases between them. The DNA of the CDR3 is TGTGCCAGCAGCTTACAGGGTATCAATGGCTACACCTTC. This sequence encodes CASSLQGINGYTF. Full variable domain (remainder filled in from reference TRBV7-2 and TRBJ1-2): GAGVSQSPSNKVTEKGKDVELRCDPISGHTALYWYRQSLGQGLEFLIYFQGNSAPDKSGLPSDRFSAERTGGSVSTLTIQRTQQEDSAVYLCASSLQGINGYTFGSGTRLTVV.

The chain couples TRBV9 to TRBJ1-4, with D possibly matching TRBD1 (5 bases). The germline V and J ends were trimmed by 0 bases and 5 bases, with 11 bases remaining between them. CDR3 length equals 15 residues. In germline, CDR1 is SGDLS, CDR2 YYNGEE. The CDR3 region is CASSVESRGNEKLFF. CDR3 in DNA: TGTGCCAGCAGCGTAGAGTCTCGGGGGAATGAAAAACTGTTTTTT.

The DNA for the CDR3 is TGTGCCAGCAGCCAAGTAGGTGCGGGCCCGAATGAAAAACTGTTTTTT. Its translation is CASSQVGAGPNEKLFF. This chain uses TRBV7-9 with TRBJ1-4; D gene ambiguous. CDR3 length: 16 amino acids. Germline lookup yields CDR1 SEHNR and CDR2 FQNEAQ (reference sequence). V was shortened by 5 bases and J by 5 bases, with 18 bases between the two germline ends.

The rearrangement uses TRBV3-1 (or the pseudogene TRBV3-2) and TRBJ1-1, with D tentatively TRBD1 (5 bases). Per the germline V gene, CDR1 is LGHDT and CDR2 is YNNKEL (reference sequence). The length of the CDR3 is 15 residues. The ends were cut back, 4 bases at V and 6 bases at J, with 18 bases in the middle. The CDR3 region is CASSREGPARAEAFF. Here the CDR3 DNA reads TGTGCCAGCAGCCGAGAGGGCCCTGCCAGGGCTGAAGCTTTCTTT.

The chain links TRBV6-5 to TRBJ1-4; D remains unclear. The CDR3 sequence is 13 residues long. Trimming removed 6 bases from V and 8 bases from J, with 13 bases in between. The germline gives CDR1 MNHEY, CDR2 SVGAGI. The CDR3, as DNA: TGTGCCAGCAGCCTAAGTACTAGAGAAAAACTGTTTTTT. Residues: CASSLSTREKLFF.

The gene calls are TRBV4-2 and TRBJ1-4; unclear D gene. The V gene lost 0 bases and the J gene lost 8 bases, with 13 bases spanning the gap. This CDR3 region has 15 residues. Germline CDR1 reads LGHNA; CDR2 reads YNFKEQ. The CDR3 protein is CASSQEYREREKLFF. In nucleotides, the CDR3 is TGTGCCAGCAGCCAAGAATACCGGGAACGGGAAAAACTGTTTTTT.

In its sample, this clone was seen once. This chain joins TRBV5-1 and TRBJ2-2, with 7 positions matching TRBD1. Germline V gene sequence: CDR1 SGHRS, CDR2 YFSETQ. This CDR3 contains 16 residues. Unmatched junction bases numbered 7, after V lost 0 bases and J lost 5 bases. The CDR3 here is CASSLAATGLTGELFF. The CDR3 DNA is TGCGCCAGCAGCTTGGCCGCGACAGGGCTTACCGGGGAGCTGTTTTTT. The variable domain in full, with the rest retrieved from reference TRBV5-1 and TRBJ2-2, is KAGVTQTPRYLIKTRGQQVTLSCSPISGHRSVSWYQQTPGQGLQFLFEYFSETQRNKGNFPGRFSGRQFSNSRSEMNVSTLELGDSALYLCASSLAATGLTGELFFGEGSRLTVL.

This clone showed up just once. The chain recombines TRBV5-1 with TRBJ2-7, with D possibly matching TRBD2 (5 bases). V lost 8 bases and J lost 0, with 6 bases in between. Germline CDR1 reads SGHRS; CDR2 reads YFSETQ. CDR3 length: 11 residues. For the CDR3, the DNA is TGCGCCAGTCGGGGCTCCTACGAGCAGTACTTC. It encodes CASRGSYEQYF.

The chain links TRBV6-1 to TRBJ1-1; 8 bases fit TRBD1. The CDR3 spans 15 residues. Looked up from germline, CDR1 is MNHNS and CDR2 is SASEGT. After removal of 2 bases from V and 1 base from J, the junction contained 3 bases not matched to a gene. This chain's CDR3 is CASSERQGKNTEAFF. CDR3 bases: TGTGCCAGCAGTGAAAGACAGGGGAAGAACACTGAAGCTTTCTTT.

This clone has a handful of counts. V gene TRBV4-1 combines with J gene TRBJ1-5, with 10 bases aligning to TRBD1. The CDR3 totals 17 residues. Germline V gives CDR1 MGHRA, CDR2 YSYEKL. The J segment lost 6 bases and the V segment lost 1 base, leaving 9 bases of the junction unmatched. The DNA for the CDR3 is TGCGCCAGCAGCCAAGTGGCTGACAGGGGGCAGCTTCAGCCCCAGCATTTT. It specifies CASSQVADRGQLQPQHF.

This rearrangement joins TRBV6-5 to TRBJ2-6; 8 bases fit TRBD1. Germline CDR1 is MNHEY and CDR2 is SVGAGI. V dropped 6 bases and J dropped 4; count of bases not matched to a gene: 5. CDR3 length: 15 amino acids. CDR3 region: CASRQGGAGANVLTF. In nucleotides, the CDR3 is TGTGCCAGCAGACAGGGGGGCGCGGGGGCCAACGTCCTGACTTTC.

The chain recombines TRBV29-1 with TRBJ2-1; 8 bases match TRBD1. With 7 bases clipped from V and 2 bases from J, the junction kept 4 bases outside the gene matches. Per the germline V gene, CDR1 is SQVTM and CDR2 is ANQGSEA. This CDR3 region has 13 residues. CDR3 bases: TGCAGCGGGGGGACAGGCACCTACAATGAGCAGTTCTTC. Its translation: CSGGTGTYNEQFF.

This rearrangement joins TRBV19 to TRBJ1-2; TRBD1 aligns across 12 bases. The CDR3 contains 16 residues. CDR1 is LNHDA and CDR2 is SQIVND in the germline V gene (reference sequence). J gave up 5 bases and V 5 bases, and 9 bases lay outside the gene matches. The DNA of the CDR3 is TGTGCCAGTAGTGTCCAGGGGACAGGGGGCGCGTATGGCTACACCTTC. This encodes CASSVQGTGGAYGYTF. The full variable domain, with the rest looked up from reference TRBV19 and TRBJ1-2, is DGGITQSPKYLFRKEGQNVTLSCEQNLNHDAMYWYRQDPGQGLRLIYYSQIVNDFQKGDIAEGYSVSREKKESFPLTVTSAQKNPTAFYLCASSVQGTGGAYGYTFGSGTRLTVV.

The rearrangement uses TRBV28 and TRBJ2-7; D remains ambiguous. The V gene's germline CDR1 is MDHEN and CDR2 SYDVKM. V was shortened by 8 bases and J by 3 bases, with 11 bases between the two germline ends. The CDR3 sequence is 12 residues long. Here the CDR3 reads CASWRSYYEQYF. CDR3 nucleotides: TGTGCCAGCTGGAGAAGTTACTACGAGCAGTACTTC. The full variable domain, completed using reference TRBV28 and TRBJ2-7, is DVKVTQSSRYLVKRTGEKVFLECVQDMDHENMFWYRQDPGLGLRLIYFSYDVKMKEKGDIPEGYSVSREKKERFSLILESASTNQTSMYLCASWRSYYEQYFGPGTRLTVT.

The rearrangement joins TRBV5-1 to TRBJ2-5, with 10 bases matching TRBD1. V trimming: 1 base; J trimming: 4 bases; junction bases outside the gene matches: 4. CDR3 size: 15 residues. CDR1 is SGHRS, CDR2 YFSETQ, per germline. CDR3 amino acids: CASSLSTGGSETQYF. The CDR3 DNA is TGCGCCAGCAGCTTGTCGACAGGGGGCTCAGAGACCCAGTACTTC.

This chain connects TRBV30 to TRBJ2-3; 7 bases match TRBD2. Germline lookup yields CDR1 GTSNPN and CDR2 SVGIG (reference sequence). J gave up 4 bases and V 1 base, and 8 bases lay outside the gene matches. The CDR3 has 15 amino acids. CDR3 DNA: TGTGCCTGGAGTGGGGCTAGCGGTAGGGCAGATACGCAGTATTTT. Amino acid sequence: CAWSGASGRADTQYF. The whole variable domain, remainder taken from reference TRBV30 and TRBJ2-3, is SQTIHQWPATLVQPVGSPLSLECTVEGTSNPNLYWYRQAAGRGLQLLFYSVGIGQISSEVPQNLSASRPQDRQFILSSKKLLLSDSGFYLCAWSGASGRADTQYFGPGTRLTVL.

The chain joins TRBV4-2 to TRBJ1-6; a weak D match, TRBD1 (5 bases). Trimming took 4 bases from V and 8 from J, leaving 18 bases between them. Germline CDR1 LGHNA, CDR2 YNFKEQ. This CDR3 is 16 amino acids long. The CDR3 loop reads CASSRSTPGLDSPLHF. DNA of the CDR3: TGTGCCAGCAGCCGCTCCACGCCAGGGCTGGATTCACCCCTCCACTTT.

This chain links TRBV5-1 with TRBJ2-7; 9 positions match TRBD2. The CDR3 is 13 residues long. Germline assignment: CDR1 SGHRS and CDR2 YFSETQ. J was trimmed by 6 bases and V by 2 bases; bases with no gene match: 3. Here the CDR3 DNA reads TGCGCCAGCAGCTTACAGCGGGGGGCCGAGCAGTACTTC. Translation: CASSLQRGAEQYF.